The source of this TCR beta chain is a study of T cell responses to AZD1222 COVID-19 vaccine. The study's findings and limits: Spike-specific TCR breadth and depth grew following two AZD1222 doses. Females made up more of the donors, who were largely white British, and clonal diversity may have come out too low.

Clones were read by immunoSEQ multiplex PCR, and TCRdb kept only the in-frame ones, dropping some. The sample has around 150,000 clones, roughly 90% seen once. The CDR3 has 14 residues. Germline-derived CDR1 and CDR2 are SGHDT and YYEEEE. The ends were cut back, 2 bases at V and 3 bases at J, with 12 bases in the middle. Concerning this clone: As yet, its antigen is unknown.

The chain joins TRBV5-6 to TRBJ2-7, with D perhaps TRBD2 (5 bases). This TCR derives from an adult in good health. The sequencing here drew on peripheral blood, taken on day 0 of AZD1222 vaccination. CDR3 in DNA: TGTGCCAGCAGCTTAGGACTTCTGATCTACGAGCAGTACTTC. It specifies CASSLGLLIYEQYF.